One and the same sample provided the 21 T cell receptor beta chains below, sequenced in a study of control samples from healthy donors and cancer patients. Some clones are missing from TCRdb's copy, which holds only in-frame ones; the method was immunoSEQ multiplex PCR. The sample contains around 130,000 clones, around nine tenths of which appear only once. The sample comprised blood. These receptors were taken from a man aged 25-45 years in good health.

The genes are TRBV9 and TRBJ1-1, with D unclear. CDR3 length equals 13 residues. V lost 0 bases and J lost 2, with 5 bases in between. Germline-derived CDR1 and CDR2 are SGDLS and YYNGEE. In DNA form, the CDR3 reads TGTGCCAGCAGCGTAGTATCAAACACTGAAGCTTTCTTT. Its translation: CASSVVSNTEAFF.

The chain couples TRBV19 to TRBJ1-1; possibly TRBD1 for D (5 bases). The V end lost 6 bases, the J end lost 5 bases, and 16 bases lay between the germline ends. The germline V gene encodes CDR1 LNHDA and CDR2 SQIVND (reference sequence). The CDR3 is 14 residues long. CDR3 DNA sequence: TGTGCCAGTAGACTTCTCAGGGAGGGGACTGAAGCTTTCTTT. Translated, it gives CASRLLREGTEAFF.

V gene TRBV5-4 combines with J gene TRBJ1-1; TRBD1 aligns across 9 bases. Looked up from germline, CDR1 is SGHNT and CDR2 is YYREEE (reference sequence). The ends lost 4 bases at V and 4 bases at J; junction bases unmatched: 20. The length of the CDR3 is 19 residues. CDR3 DNA: TGTGCCAGCAGCGCGGACGCCGGAGGCGGGACAGGGTACGGCACTGAAGCTTTCTTT. Protein sequence: CASSADAGGGTGYGTEAFF.

The chain combines TRBV7-9 with TRBJ2-2; no reliable D call. V was clipped by 5 bases and J by 0 bases, with 13 bases between them. Germline CDR1 SEHNR, CDR2 FQNEAQ (reference sequence). The CDR3 sequence is 16 residues long. CDR3 in amino acids: CASSPPKFPNTGELFF. The DNA for the CDR3 is TGTGCCAGCAGCCCCCCCAAGTTCCCGAACACCGGGGAGCTGTTTTTT.

CDR3 DNA: TGTGCCAGCAGTGAAATGGGACAGGGGGCGTACGAGCAGTACTTC. It translates to CASSEMGQGAYEQYF. V usage is TRBV6-1 and J usage is TRBJ2-7; TRBD1 matches 12 bases. Germline CDR1 is MNHNS and CDR2 is SASEGT. The CDR3 is 15 amino acids. The junction had 3 bases not matched to a gene; V was cut back by 2 bases and J by 4 bases.

This clone was seen a handful of times. The rearrangement links TRBV5-1 to TRBJ1-2, with 7 bases identical to TRBD1. From germline, CDR1 is SGHRS and CDR2 YFSETQ. The V segment lost 4 bases and the J segment 5 bases; nucleotides outside the gene matches: 11. The CDR3 is 15 residues long. Here the CDR3 reads CASSHEPGQIYGYTF. Written as DNA, the CDR3 is TGCGCCAGCAGCCACGAACCGGGACAGATATATGGCTACACCTTC.

The chain has TRBV24-1 and TRBJ2-5; D perhaps matches TRBD1 (6 bases). Germline CDR1 reads KGHDR; CDR2 reads SFDVKD. V gave up 0 bases and J gave up 5 bases, with 12 bases separating them. There are 15 residues in the CDR3. The CDR3, as DNA: TGTGCCACCAGTGATTTGCAAACAGGGCTGGAGACCCAGTACTTC. This sequence encodes CATSDLQTGLETQYF.

J is TRBJ1-4 and V is TRBV30; perhaps TRBD1 as D (5 bases). CDR1 GTSNPN and CDR2 SVGIG come from the germline V gene (reference sequence). The CDR3 runs to 12 residues. The V gene lost 0 bases and the J gene lost 13 bases, with 12 bases spanning the gap. The CDR3 loop reads CAWSVGTHRLFF. The CDR3 DNA sequence: TGTGCCTGGAGTGTAGGGACCCATAGACTGTTTTTT.

This chain links TRBV7-6 with TRBJ2-5; 8 positions match TRBD2. The trim removed 1 base at V and 1 base at J, leaving 2 bases unmatched. Germline assignment: CDR1 SGHVS and CDR2 FNYEAQ. The CDR3 extends over 15 amino acids. The CDR3 DNA is TGTGCCAGCAGCTTAGGGACTAGCCTCCAAGAGACCCAGTACTTC. The encoded protein is CASSLGTSLQETQYF.

The CDR3: CASKAGANVLTF. As DNA, the CDR3 is TGTGCCAGCAAAGCTGGGGCCAACGTCCTGACTTTC. The rearrangement uses TRBV12-3 or TRBV12-4 and TRBJ2-6, with no clear D. The V and J ends lost 7 bases and 2 bases respectively, with 3 bases between them. The length of the CDR3 is 12 residues.

CDR3 protein: CASSPRADTYEQYF. DNA for the CDR3: TGTGCCAGCTCACCACGAGCGGACACCTACGAGCAGTACTTC. This chain joins TRBV18 and TRBJ2-7; D tentatively fits TRBD1 or TRBD2 (5 bases each). CDR1 is KGHSH, CDR2 LQKENI, per germline. CDR3 length equals 14 residues. Trimming left V 1 base short and J 2 bases short, with 9 bases between.

The chain recombines TRBV10-1 with TRBJ1-1; 9 bases agree with TRBD1. V lost 6 bases, J lost 5 bases, and 7 bases stayed unmatched. The CDR3 covers 14 residues. Germline V gene lookup returns CDR1 WNHNN and CDR2 SYGVQD (reference sequence). The chain's CDR3 is CASSRGQGRTEAFF. CDR3 sequence (DNA): TGCGCCAGCAGCCGGGGACAGGGTAGAACTGAAGCTTTCTTT.

The CDR3 sequence is CASSQESSGGVTDTQYF. In DNA, the CDR3 is TGCGCCAGCAGCCAAGAATCGAGCGGGGGGGTCACAGATACGCAGTATTTT. This chain joins TRBV4-1 and TRBJ2-3; 10 bases align to TRBD2. Germline V gene sequence: CDR1 MGHRA, CDR2 YSYEKL. V was pared by 0 bases and J by 2 bases, with 5 bases of the junction left unmatched. The CDR3 spans 17 residues.

This chain links TRBV11-2 with TRBJ2-1, with D tentatively TRBD1 (6 bases). Germline V gene sequence: CDR1 SGHAT, CDR2 FQNNGV. The ends were cut back, 5 bases at V and 6 bases at J, with 14 bases in the middle. This CDR3 comprises 14 residues. CDR3 region: CASSPGNRANEQFF. The CDR3 nucleotides read TGTGCCAGCAGCCCCGGCAACAGGGCCAATGAGCAGTTCTTC.

This chain joins TRBV11-2 and TRBJ1-1, with D perhaps matching TRBD1 (5 bases). Germline lookup yields CDR1 SGHAT and CDR2 FQNNGV. V was shortened by 1 base and J by 6 bases, with 15 bases between the two germline ends. This CDR3 has 15 residues. CDR3 loop: CASSLVAGLGAEAFF. CDR3 sequence (DNA): TGTGCCAGCAGCTTAGTGGCGGGACTCGGCGCTGAAGCTTTCTTT.

The V call is TRBV5-8, the J call TRBJ1-1; D gene unclear. This CDR3 spans 14 amino acids. CDR1 SGHTS and CDR2 YDEGEE come from the germline V gene. V was shortened by 1 base and J by 0 bases, with 7 bases between the two germline ends. The CDR3 DNA follows: TGTGCCAGCAGCTTGCGGCTCATGAACACTGAAGCTTTCTTT. This gives the protein CASSLRLMNTEAFF.

This chain joins TRBV5-1 and TRBJ2-7; D possibly uses TRBD1 or TRBD2 (5 bases each). This CDR3 region has 16 residues. The V end lost 3 bases, the J end lost 5 bases, and 21 bases lay between the germline ends. Germline V gene sequence: CDR1 SGHRS, CDR2 YFSETQ. CDR3 region: CASSSGSGTASDEQYF. The CDR3 region has the DNA TGCGCCAGCAGCTCGGGTTCCGGGACGGCTTCGGACGAGCAGTACTTC.

This clone has only one observation. V is TRBV27 and J is TRBJ2-1; D is undetermined. CDR1 is MNHEY, CDR2 SMNVEV, per germline (reference sequence). V lost 6 bases and J lost 6, with 12 bases in between. This CDR3 has 13 amino acids. CDR3 coding DNA: TGTGCCAGCAGATATGGCCTTGGCAATGAGCAGTTCTTC. Protein: CASRYGLGNEQFF.

The chain is built from TRBV10-3 and TRBJ2-5; D gene uncertain. This CDR3 region has 13 residues. V gave up 4 bases and J gave up 0 bases, with 6 bases separating them. In germline, CDR1 is ENHRY, CDR2 SYGVKD. The CDR3 DNA sequence: TGTGCCATCAGTGGGACGTACCAAGAGACCCAGTACTTC. Residues: CAISGTYQETQYF.

The gene calls are TRBV7-6 and TRBJ2-7; D is unresolved. CDR3 size: 15 residues. From germline, CDR1 is SGHVS and CDR2 FNYEAQ. V was cut by 1 base and J by 5 bases, with 15 bases left in between. CDR3 region: CASSLDPTRANEQYF. Written as DNA, the CDR3 is TGTGCCAGCAGCTTAGACCCGACGCGCGCCAACGAGCAGTACTTC.

The genes are TRBV11-3 and TRBJ1-1; D not certain. The V gene's germline CDR1 is SGHNT and CDR2 YENEEA. The CDR3 consists of 12 residues. V was clipped by 5 bases and J by 3 bases, with 7 bases between them. CDR3 sequence: CASSRGYTEAFF. The CDR3 DNA sequence: TGTGCCAGCAGCCGTGGGTACACTGAAGCTTTCTTT.